Following are 18 T cell receptor beta chains from one sample sequenced in a study of shared T cell receptors in the human thymus. The protocol was immunoSEQ multiplex PCR, while the TCRdb copy is restricted to in-frame clones and leaves out a portion. The sample comprises approximately 730,000 clones, roughly 88% of which are singletons, and about 0.0098% rests with the top ten. These data were likewise used in another study, on human thymus T cells.

Sequenced material: thymocytes. The receptor source for this set is a girl in the first two years of life with a congenital heart defect.

This clone has only one observation. The chain couples TRBV11-2 to TRBJ1-6; D ambiguous. The CDR3 extends over 15 amino acids. Germline-derived CDR1 and CDR2 are SGHAT and FQNNGV. V lost 3 bases and J lost 10, with 16 bases in between. CDR3 in amino acids: CASSLGRVGSSPLHF. DNA for the CDR3: TGTGCCAGCAGCTTGGGGAGGGTAGGATCATCACCCCTCCACTTT.

V usage is TRBV4-1 and J usage is TRBJ2-7; D unclear. This CDR3 has 17 amino acids. CDR1 is MGHRA, CDR2 YSYEKL, per germline. Trimming cost V 0 bases and J 2 bases, with 17 bases left between them. This CDR3 reads CASSQEEVRMSTYEQYF. The CDR3 bases are TGCGCCAGCAGCCAAGAAGAAGTGCGTATGAGTACCTACGAGCAGTACTTC.

V is TRBV5-4 and J is TRBJ1-1; 7 bases align to TRBD1. CDR3 length: 15 residues. The V and J ends lost 0 bases and 1 base, in that order; junction bases with no gene match: 3. Germline V gene sequence: CDR1 SGHNT, CDR2 YYREEE (reference sequence). The CDR3 DNA sequence: TGTGCCAGCAGCTTGGGGACAGGATGGAACACTGAAGCTTTCTTT. Its protein product is CASSLGTGWNTEAFF.

This chain connects TRBV11-2 to TRBJ2-7; 10 positions match TRBD2. With 5 bases clipped from V and 5 bases from J, the junction kept 9 bases outside the gene matches. The CDR3 sequence is 15 residues long. The germline V gene encodes CDR1 SGHAT and CDR2 FQNNGV. The CDR3 DNA is TGTGCCAGCAGCGCGGGGACTAGCGAGTGTCACGAGCAGTACTTC. Residues: CASSAGTSECHEQYF.

This chain joins TRBV5-4 and TRBJ2-1, with 9 bases fitting TRBD2. The CDR3 loop spans 16 amino acids. The germline V gene encodes CDR1 SGHNT and CDR2 YYREEE (reference sequence). V shed 3 bases, J shed 6 bases, and the junction held 10 bases outside the gene matches. DNA of the CDR3: TGTGCCAGCAGCTCCACTCCGGGACTAGCAGGCAATGAGCAGTTCTTC. It translates to CASSSTPGLAGNEQFF.

V is TRBV14 and J is TRBJ2-2, with D uncertain. V lost 4 bases and J 2 bases, leaving 11 bases between the germline ends. CDR3 length: 15 amino acids. CDR1 SGHDN and CDR2 FVKESK come from the germline V gene. DNA for the CDR3: TGTGCCAGCAGCCGGGCCGGCTGCAACACCGGGGAGCTGTTTTTT. Translating gives CASSRAGCNTGELFF.

The chain combines TRBV15 with TRBJ2-1; D not resolved. Trimming shortened V by 4 bases and J by 0 bases, and 13 bases separated the two germline ends. Germline V lookup: CDR1 LNHNV, CDR2 YYDKDF (reference sequence). The CDR3 is 16 amino acids. This CDR3 is CATSNEAWSSYNEQFF. CDR3 in DNA: TGTGCCACCAGCAATGAGGCTTGGAGCTCCTACAATGAGCAGTTCTTC.

The rearrangement joins TRBV9 to TRBJ1-5; D possibly corresponds to TRBD1 (6 bases). The CDR3 is 13 amino acids. Germline-derived CDR1 and CDR2 are SGDLS and YYNGEE. V lost 3 bases and J 8 bases, leaving 12 bases between the germline ends. The CDR3 is CASSEGGLKPQHF. CDR3 nucleotide sequence: TGTGCCAGCAGCGAGGGGGGGCTCAAGCCCCAGCATTTT. The whole variable domain, filled in from reference TRBV9 and TRBJ1-5, reads DSGVTQTPKHLITATGQRVTLRCSPRSGDLSVYWYQQSLDQGLQFLIQYYNGEERAKGNILERFSAQQFPDLHSELNLSSLELGDSALYFCASSEGGLKPQHFGDGTRLSIL.

This sequence joins TRBV9 and TRBJ2-2; 9 bases align to TRBD2. V lost 7 bases to trimming and J lost 0 bases; unmatched junction nucleotides: 4. CDR1 and CDR2 from the germline V gene are SGDLS and YYNGEE. This CDR3 is 15 amino acids long. CDR3 nucleotide sequence: TGTGCCAGCGGCTTAGCGGGGGCGAACACCGGGGAGCTGTTTTTT. It specifies CASGLAGANTGELFF.

In its sample, this clone was seen once. The chain links TRBV10-3 to TRBJ2-1; possible D gene TRBD2, 5 bases. The CDR3 loop spans 13 amino acids. Germline V gene data show CDR1 as ENHRY and CDR2 as SYGVKD. The V end was cut by 7 bases, the J end by 9 bases, with 16 bases between. CDR3 DNA: TGTGCCATCATCCCTAGGCCGGCGGGTGAGCAGTTCTTC. Protein: CAIIPRPAGEQFF.

The V and J genes are TRBV7-9 and TRBJ1-1, with D possibly being TRBD1 (6 bases). Germline V gives CDR1 SEHNR, CDR2 FQNEAQ (reference sequence). The CDR3 sequence is 15 residues long. Between the trimmed V and J ends, which lost 3 bases and 1 base, there was a span of 12 bases. Here the CDR3 DNA reads TGTGCCAGCAGCTTTTTGAGGGGGACGAACACTGAAGCTTTCTTT. Its translation is CASSFLRGTNTEAFF. Looking up the rest from reference TRBV7-9 and TRBJ1-1 gives the full variable domain: DTGVSQNPRHKITKRGQNVTFRCDPISEHNRLYWYRQTLGQGPEFLTYFQNEAQLEKSRLLSDRFSAERPKGSFSTLEIQRTEQGDSAMYLCASSFLRGTNTEAFFGQGTRLTVV.

The chain links TRBV19 to TRBJ1-5, with 7 nucleotides matching TRBD1. The germline gives CDR1 LNHDA, CDR2 SQIVND (reference sequence). V was pared by 7 bases and J by 1 base, with 13 bases of the junction left unmatched. The length of the CDR3 is 17 residues. This chain's CDR3 is CASTGEQGRRSNQPQHF. The CDR3 nucleotides read TGTGCCAGTACCGGGGAACAGGGGCGAAGGAGCAATCAGCCCCAGCATTTT. The full variable domain, with the rest looked up from reference TRBV19 and TRBJ1-5, is DGGITQSPKYLFRKEGQNVTLSCEQNLNHDAMYWYRQDPGQGLRLIYYSQIVNDFQKGDIAEGYSVSREKKESFPLTVTSAQKNPTAFYLCASTGEQGRRSNQPQHFGDGTRLSIL.

The chain is built from TRBV6-5 and TRBJ1-2; D gene uncertain. Looked up from germline, CDR1 is MNHEY and CDR2 is SVGAGI. The ends were cut back, 4 bases at V and 2 bases at J, with 8 bases in the middle. The CDR3 is made up of 13 amino acids. The CDR3: CASSSILNYGYTF. Here the CDR3 DNA reads TGTGCCAGCAGTTCTATCTTAAACTATGGCTACACCTTC.

This clone has a single count. The gene calls are TRBV5-1 and TRBJ1-1, with D possibly matching TRBD1 (6 bases). The germline V and J ends were trimmed by 1 base and 3 bases, with 13 bases remaining between them. Per the germline V gene, CDR1 is SGHRS and CDR2 is YFSETQ. This CDR3 comprises 15 residues. This chain's CDR3 is CASSLLAGAYTEAFF. For the CDR3, the DNA is TGCGCCAGCAGCTTGCTGGCAGGGGCCTACACTGAAGCTTTCTTT.

The rearrangement joins TRBV28 to TRBJ2-7; TRBD2 matches 9 bases. The V and J ends lost 3 bases and 3 bases, in that order; junction bases with no gene match: 9. CDR1 MDHEN and CDR2 SYDVKM come from the germline V gene. The CDR3 is 16 residues long. This CDR3 is CASSFSGGRKIYEQYF. Here the CDR3 DNA reads TGTGCCAGCAGTTTTAGCGGGGGCCGGAAAATCTACGAGCAGTACTTC.

The CDR3, as DNA: TGTGCCAGCTCACCACCGGGACAGGGGTCCACCGGGGAGCTGTTTTTT. Its protein is CASSPPGQGSTGELFF. The V and J genes are TRBV18 and TRBJ2-2; 10 bases line up with TRBD1. Looked up from germline, CDR1 is KGHSH and CDR2 is LQKENI. The J segment lost 4 bases and the V segment lost 0 bases, leaving 2 bases of the junction unmatched. This CDR3 contains 16 residues.

This rearrangement joins TRBV28 to TRBJ1-4; tentatively, D is TRBD1 (6 bases). V lost 5 bases and J lost 4, with 14 bases in between. CDR1 MDHEN and CDR2 SYDVKM come from the germline V gene. The CDR3 sequence is 15 residues long. Here the CDR3 reads CASSPPTGFNEKLFF. The CDR3 DNA is TGTGCCAGCAGTCCGCCGACAGGCTTTAATGAAAAACTGTTTTTT.

The V call is TRBV19, the J call TRBJ1-5; tentatively, D is TRBD1 (6 bases). V was clipped by 1 base and J by 7 bases, with 20 bases between them. From germline, CDR1 is LNHDA and CDR2 SQIVND (reference sequence). This CDR3 has 17 amino acids. CDR3 sequence (DNA): TGTGCCAGTAGTATAGCCATTTCCCGCCAGACAGGCCAGCCCCAGCATTTT. It encodes CASSIAISRQTGQPQHF.